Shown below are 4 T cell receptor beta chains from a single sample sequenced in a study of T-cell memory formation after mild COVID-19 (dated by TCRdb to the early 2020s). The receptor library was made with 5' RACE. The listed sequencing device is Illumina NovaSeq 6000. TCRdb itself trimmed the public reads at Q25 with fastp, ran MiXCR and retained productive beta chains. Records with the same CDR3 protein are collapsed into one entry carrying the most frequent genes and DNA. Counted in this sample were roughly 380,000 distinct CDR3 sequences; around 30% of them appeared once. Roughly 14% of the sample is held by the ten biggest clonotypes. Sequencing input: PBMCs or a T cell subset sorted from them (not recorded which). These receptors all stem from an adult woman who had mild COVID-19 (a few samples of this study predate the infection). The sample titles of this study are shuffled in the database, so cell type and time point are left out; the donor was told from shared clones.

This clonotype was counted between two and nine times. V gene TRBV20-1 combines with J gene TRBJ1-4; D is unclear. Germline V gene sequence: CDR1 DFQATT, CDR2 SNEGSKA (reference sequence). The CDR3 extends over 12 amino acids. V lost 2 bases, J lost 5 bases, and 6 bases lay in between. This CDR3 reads CSARQKNEKLFF. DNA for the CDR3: TGCAGTGCTAGACAGAAGAATGAAAAACTGTTTTTT.

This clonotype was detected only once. CDR3 sequence reads: CASSLGASGRRTDTQYF. Written as DNA, the CDR3 is TGTGCCAGCAGCTTGGGGGCTAGCGGGAGACGAACAGATACGCAGTATTTT. This chain joins TRBV5-6 and TRBJ2-3; 10 bases map to TRBD2. The CDR3 runs to 17 residues. The germline gives CDR1 SGHDT, CDR2 YYEEEE. V lost 0 bases and J lost 3; bases outside the gene matches: 7.

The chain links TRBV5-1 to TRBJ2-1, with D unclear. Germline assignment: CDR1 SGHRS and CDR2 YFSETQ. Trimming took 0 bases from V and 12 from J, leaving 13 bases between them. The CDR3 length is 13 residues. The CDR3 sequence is CASSLEGGLGQFF. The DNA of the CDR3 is TGCGCCAGCAGCTTGGAGGGTGGTTTGGGGCAGTTCTTC.

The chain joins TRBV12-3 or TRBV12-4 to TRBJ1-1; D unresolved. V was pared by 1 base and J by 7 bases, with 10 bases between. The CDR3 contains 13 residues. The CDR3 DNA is TGTGCCAGCAGTTTAGAACAGAGAGGTGAAGCTTTCTTT. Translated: CASSLEQRGEAFF.